Below, 30 T cell receptor beta chains from the same sample are listed, as sequenced in a study of CXCR4 blockade with PD-1 therapy in pancreatic cancer. TCRdb's copy holds only in-frame clones and misses some; the assay was immunoSEQ multiplex PCR. The data show about 8,900 clones, with roughly 55% seen just once and roughly 7% held by the top ten. The sample taken for sequencing was tumor tissue. The receptors were sampled from a human donor with pancreatic ductal adenocarcinoma.

V and J are TRBV11-3 and TRBJ2-1; D gene unclear. Germline loops: CDR1 SGHNT, CDR2 YENEEA. The CDR3 covers 15 residues. V was clipped by 3 bases and J by 7 bases, with 16 bases between them. The CDR3 loop reads CASSFTPEKGNEQFF. The CDR3 DNA follows: TGTGCCAGCAGCTTTACCCCTGAGAAGGGAAATGAGCAGTTCTTC.

About this clone: An end of the junction differs from the germline gene, which may be a read error. The V call is TRBV6-8, the J call TRBJ2-5; D gene unclear. Germline assignment: CDR1 MNHGY and CDR2 SAAAGT. The CDR3 extends over 13 amino acids. DNA of the CDR3: TGTGCCATCAGTGTTGCGTTGGAAGAGACCCAGTACTTC. Protein product: CAISVALEETQYF.

This clone was detected only a few times. The chain recombines TRBV4-1 with TRBJ2-1; 13 bases fit TRBD2. V dropped 3 bases and J dropped 4; count of bases not matched to a gene: 3. The germline V gene has CDR1 MGHRA and CDR2 YSYEKL. This CDR3 is 16 amino acids long. CDR3 bases: TGCGCCAGCAGCCAGGGACTAGCGGGACGTTACAATGAGCAGTTCTTC. Protein product: CASSQGLAGRYNEQFF.

Here the CDR3 reads CASRPTGNTEAFF. The CDR3 nucleotides are TGTGCCAGCAGGCCGACAGGGAATACTGAAGCTTTCTTT. The rearrangement links TRBV25-1 to TRBJ1-1; TRBD1 matches at 7 bases. Germline CDR1 and CDR2: MGHDK and SYGVNS. The junction had 6 bases not matched to a gene; V was cut back by 6 bases and J by 5 bases. This CDR3 contains 13 residues.

V usage is TRBV18 and J usage is TRBJ2-5, with TRBD1 identical over 10 bases. Losses at the gene ends were 3 bases for V and 7 bases for J; bases not matched to a gene: 14. CDR3 length equals 17 residues. Germline V gene data show CDR1 as KGHSH and CDR2 as LQKENI. The CDR3 protein is CASSPAGTGVVAGTQYF. The CDR3 DNA is TGTGCCAGCTCACCTGCCGGGACAGGGGTCGTCGCGGGGACCCAGTACTTC.

V gene TRBV10-3 combines with J gene TRBJ1-5; no reliable D call. Germline values: CDR1 ENHRY, CDR2 SYGVKD. The CDR3 runs to 12 residues. V lost 6 bases and J 0 bases, leaving 3 bases between the germline ends. CDR3 sequence (DNA): TGTGCCATCAGGGATAGCAATCAGCCCCAGCATTTT. Translated, it gives CAIRDSNQPQHF.

This clone was observed once. The chain links TRBV19 to TRBJ2-5; TRBD2 matches 9 bases. The V and J ends lost 1 base and 2 bases, in that order; junction bases with no gene match: 5. This CDR3 is built from 16 residues. Germline V gene sequence: CDR1 LNHDA, CDR2 SQIVND (reference sequence). The chain's CDR3 is CASSIVGTSLQETQYF. DNA of the CDR3: TGTGCCAGTAGTATAGTTGGGACTAGCCTACAAGAGACCCAGTACTTC.

The CDR3 DNA reads as TGCGCCAGCAGCCCCCGGACAGGGACGACTAATGAAAAACTGTTTTTT. Translated, it gives CASSPRTGTTNEKLFF. The chain recombines TRBV5-1 with TRBJ1-4, with TRBD1 matching over 8 bases. The germline gives CDR1 SGHRS, CDR2 YFSETQ. The trim removed 4 bases at V and 2 bases at J, leaving 7 bases unmatched. The CDR3 runs 16 residues.

This clone has just a few counts. V is TRBV5-1 and J is TRBJ1-1; D is perhaps TRBD1 (5 bases). The CDR3 contains 14 residues. Trimming shortened V by 4 bases and J by 3 bases, and 13 bases separated the two germline ends. Per the germline V gene, CDR1 is SGHRS and CDR2 is YFSETQ. CDR3 in amino acids: CASSIQQGDTEAFF. The CDR3 coding sequence is TGCGCCAGCAGCATACAGCAGGGAGACACTGAAGCTTTCTTT.

The chain couples TRBV27 to TRBJ1-3; D is uncertain. CDR1 is MNHEY and CDR2 is SMNVEV in the germline V gene (reference sequence). V lost 2 bases to trimming and J lost 3 bases, with 5 bases between them. CDR3 size: 13 residues. CDR3 amino acids: CASSLTSGNTIYF. The CDR3 DNA reads as TGTGCCAGCAGTTTAACTAGTGGAAACACCATATATTTT.

CDR3 in DNA: TGTGCCAGCTCACCAGCCTCGTATGAGCAGTTCTTC. Residues: CASSPASYEQFF. The genes are TRBV18 and TRBJ2-1; D is ambiguous. The CDR3 spans 12 residues. V was clipped by 2 bases and J by 8 bases, with 7 bases between them. CDR1 is KGHSH, CDR2 LQKENI, per germline.

V usage is TRBV6-4 and J usage is TRBJ2-1; D gene ambiguous. V was trimmed by 6 bases and J by 8 bases, leaving 23 bases between them. Germline CDR1 is MRHNA and CDR2 is SNTAGT. The CDR3 is made up of 16 amino acids. The CDR3 DNA reads TGTGCCAGCAGCCCCTATTCCTACCCCTCAGATGATGAGCAGTTCTTC. Its protein product is CASSPYSYPSDDEQFF.

The gene calls are TRBV12-5 and TRBJ2-5; TRBD2 matches at 13 bases. The trim removed 6 bases at V and 4 bases at J, leaving 11 bases unmatched. Germline lookup yields CDR1 LGHNT and CDR2 FRNRAP. This CDR3 has 17 amino acids. As DNA, the CDR3 is TGTGCTAGTGGAGAAGGAGGACTAGCGGGGGTTCGAGAGACCCAGTACTTC. It is translated as CASGEGGLAGVRETQYF.

The V gene is TRBV12-5, the J gene TRBJ2-7, with D possibly matching TRBD2 (5 bases). This CDR3 is built from 18 residues. Germline values: CDR1 LGHNT, CDR2 FRNRAP. The CDR3 DNA sequence: TGTGCGGGCACACCAACAAACGGTCAGACTCGGGATACCTACGAGCAGTACTTC. Translated: CAGTPTNGQTRDTYEQYF.

The chain links TRBV15 to TRBJ2-2; 7 bases map to TRBD1. The germline gives CDR1 LNHNV, CDR2 YYDKDF (reference sequence). The junction had 4 bases not matched to a gene; V was cut back by 0 bases and J by 6 bases. This CDR3 is built from 15 residues. The CDR3 sequence is CATSRDRQGAGELFF. The CDR3 DNA is TGTGCCACCAGCAGAGATCGTCAGGGGGCCGGGGAGCTGTTTTTT.

This clone appeared a single time. The V gene is TRBV18, the J gene TRBJ1-5, with D possibly being TRBD1 (6 bases). Looked up from germline, CDR1 is KGHSH and CDR2 is LQKENI. This CDR3 comprises 15 residues. V lost 6 bases and J 1 base, leaving 13 bases between the germline ends. The CDR3 loop reads CASSLQGGSNQPQHF. CDR3 in DNA: TGTGCCAGCTCGCTACAGGGAGGAAGCAATCAGCCCCAGCATTTT.

This chain uses TRBV19 with TRBJ1-2; D gene unclear. V shed 3 bases and J shed 3 bases, with 8 bases lying between them. CDR3 length: 13 amino acids. CDR1 and CDR2 from the germline V gene are LNHDA and SQIVND (reference sequence). CDR3 in amino acids: CASSMTPYYGYTF. The CDR3 nucleotides read TGTGCCAGTAGTATGACACCATACTATGGCTACACCTTC.

The rearrangement joins TRBV5-1 to TRBJ2-1, with 8 bases lining up with TRBD1. V was clipped by 4 bases and J by 8 bases; unmatched bases: 8. This CDR3 is built from 14 residues. Germline CDR1 and CDR2: SGHRS and YFSETQ. The CDR3 coding sequence is TGCGCCAGCAGCCTGGACAGGGCTGCGGATGAGCAGTTCTTC. Protein: CASSLDRAADEQFF.

This clone was seen more than once but under ten times. The CDR3 DNA follows: TGTGCCAGCGCAGAGTGGAACACTGAAGCTTTCTTT. Translation gives CASAEWNTEAFF. J is TRBJ1-1 and V is TRBV6-8; no clear D. V lost 8 bases and J lost 1, with 8 bases in between. Germline CDR1 MNHGY, CDR2 SAAAGT. The CDR3 is 12 residues long.

The rearrangement links TRBV29-1 to TRBJ2-3; 12 bases agree with TRBD2. Trimming cost V 3 bases and J 6 bases; bases outside gene matches: 13. The CDR3 loop spans 17 amino acids. Germline loops: CDR1 SQVTM, CDR2 ANQGSEA. The CDR3 coding sequence is TGCAGCGTTGACGGTGGGGTGCCTAGCGGGGGGGCGGATACGCAGTATTTT. Translating it yields CSVDGGVPSGGADTQYF.

The J gene is TRBJ1-1, the V gene TRBV29-1; D unresolved. Deletions cut 4 bases from V and 0 bases from J, with 9 bases between. This CDR3 spans 13 amino acids. Germline V lookup: CDR1 SQVTM, CDR2 ANQGSEA. The CDR3 spells CSVAVGMNTEAFF. For the CDR3, the DNA is TGCAGCGTTGCCGTGGGGATGAACACTGAAGCTTTCTTT.

The V gene is TRBV19, the J gene TRBJ2-4; D not resolved. CDR1 LNHDA and CDR2 SQIVND come from the germline V gene (reference sequence). Trimming cost V 8 bases and J 0 bases, with 8 bases left between them. This CDR3 is 13 amino acids long. The chain's CDR3 is CASSPLAKNIQYF. The DNA for the CDR3 is TGTGCCAGTTCGCCTTTAGCCAAAAACATTCAGTACTTC.

The chain recombines TRBV5-1 with TRBJ2-1; the D call may be TRBD1 or TRBD2 (5 bases each). The CDR3 runs to 15 residues. Germline V CDR1 and CDR2: SGHRS, YFSETQ. V lost 6 bases to trimming and J lost 0 bases, with 13 bases between them. CDR3 in amino acids: CASTPSGSSYNEQFF. In DNA form, the CDR3 reads TGCGCCAGCACCCCCTCAGGGAGCTCCTACAATGAGCAGTTCTTC.

This rearrangement joins TRBV19 to TRBJ2-1, with D perhaps assigned TRBD1 or TRBD2 (6 bases each). This CDR3 region has 13 residues. V lost 4 bases to trimming and J lost 5 bases, with 9 bases between them. Germline V gives CDR1 LNHDA, CDR2 SQIVND (reference sequence). The CDR3 coding sequence is TGTGCCAGTAGTAAGGGGGGCCACAATGAGCAGTTCTTC. It is translated as CASSKGGHNEQFF.

This clone has more than one count but fewer than ten. The junction does not match germline at one end; this may be a read error. The chain recombines TRBV15 with TRBJ2-4; the D gene is possibly TRBD1 (6 bases). The germline V gene has CDR1 LNHNV and CDR2 YYDKDF (reference sequence). The CDR3 contains 16 residues. The CDR3 here is CASSFTFSGASDIQYF. DNA for the CDR3: TGTGCCAGCAGCTTTACCTTTTCAGGGGCCAGCGACATTCAGTACTTC.

By sample share, this clone is large. This chain uses TRBV6-8 with TRBJ2-1; D remains ambiguous. With 6 bases removed from V and 4 bases from J, the gap between germline ends came to 10 bases. Germline assignment: CDR1 MNHGY and CDR2 SAAAGT. The CDR3 loop spans 13 amino acids. CDR3 sequence (DNA): TGTGCCAGCAGCTTCGGAGTTTACAATGAGCAGTTCTTC. It is translated as CASSFGVYNEQFF.

This clone was seen only a few times. The V gene is TRBV28, the J gene TRBJ1-1; D is possibly TRBD1 (5 bases). This CDR3 is 16 amino acids long. CDR1 and CDR2 from the germline V gene are MDHEN and SYDVKM. V lost 0 bases and J lost 5, with 16 bases in between. The CDR3 sequence is CASSLWGRSGYTEAFF. The CDR3 DNA reads TGTGCCAGCAGTTTATGGGGGCGGAGTGGGTAYACTGAAGCTTTCTTT.

The rearrangement links TRBV28 to TRBJ1-5; tentative D call: TRBD1 (6 bases). The germline gives CDR1 MDHEN, CDR2 SYDVKM. This CDR3 region has 14 residues. V was pared by 7 bases and J by 0 bases, with 10 bases between. The CDR3 DNA is TGTGCCAGCACCGGACAGATTAGCAATCAGCCCCAGCATTTT. Translating gives CASTGQISNQPQHF.

The V and J genes are TRBV28 and TRBJ2-1; D unclear. The CDR3 covers 15 residues. Germline V gene data show CDR1 as MDHEN and CDR2 as SYDVKM. The V and J ends lost 4 bases and 2 bases respectively, with 12 bases between them. This CDR3 reads CASSSVGFAYNEQFF. In DNA, the CDR3 is TGTGCCAGCAGTTCGGTGGGGTTCGCCTACAATGAGCAGTTCTTC.

The V gene is TRBV30, the J gene TRBJ2-7, with TRBD2 matching 7 bases. CDR3 size: 12 residues. Per the germline V gene, CDR1 is GTSNPN and CDR2 is SVGIG (reference sequence). Trimming took 7 bases from V and 2 from J; bases not matched to a gene: 5. In DNA form, the CDR3 reads TGTGCCTTGGGGAGGGGAACCTACGAGCAGTACTTC. The encoded protein is CALGRGTYEQYF.